This T cell receptor beta chain appears in the sequencing data of a study of cytomegalovirus exposure and HLA in healthy donors. Study-wide findings and caveats: Earlier findings revealed that most TCR beta V segments proved productive either about 87% or about 30% of the time. It was reported that the classifier diagnosed cytomegalovirus status with high specificity and sensitivity in both the original and validation cohorts.

Donors were nominally healthy when sampled, though unrecorded immune exposures were likely. Concerning this clone itself: Its antigen is unknown.

The CDR3 spans 13 residues. Trimming at V came to 0 bases and at J to 4 bases, leaving 0 bases not matched to a gene. The V gene's germline CDR1 is SGHRS and CDR2 YFSETQ. A multiplex PCR was run with 60 Vbeta primers and 13 Jbeta primers. The repertoire was sequenced with immunoSEQ multiplex PCR; TCRdb's copy has only in-frame clones and lacks some. The sample records around 300,000 clones, almost 85% being singletons. The chain uses TRBV5-1 and TRBJ2-5; TRBD2 matches at 7 bases. The receptor's source is a woman in her thirties or forties in good health and CMV-seropositive. Sequenced sample: PBMCs. The CDR3 region is CASSLGLAETQYF. CDR3 bases: TGCGCCAGCAGCTTGGGACTAGCAGAGACCCAGTACTTC.